This T cell receptor beta chain appears in the sequencing data of a study of T cells after yellow fever vaccination. TCRdb used MiXCR to reprocess the 5' RACE reads, holding one entry per CDR3 protein. The table lists a few hundred thousand distinct CDR3 sequences, 6.8% of them singletons. This CDR3 region has 14 residues. V shed 1 base and J 7 bases; nucleotides not matched to a gene: 2. The germline V gene has CDR1 LGHNA and CDR2 YSLEER. This sequence originates from a man aged 18 to 35 who received the YFV17D yellow fever vaccine. The sequencing used PBMCs, collected about 41 days after the first yellow fever vaccination. The genes are TRBV4-3 and TRBJ1-4; 8 bases are a match to TRBD1. The CDR3 DNA follows: TGCGCCAGCAGCCAAGGAACAGGGGGTGAAAAACTGTTTTTT. Amino acids: CASSQGTGGEKLFF.